This note documents a single T cell receptor (beta chain) sequence. Its antigen is not identified. Both 60 Vbeta primers and 13 Jbeta primers went into the PCR. Original data processing: Later analysis identified approximately 88 million unique TCR beta chains, around 10 million shared. Produced via immunoSEQ multiplex PCR; TCRdb's table is partial and in-frame only. V and J calls plus clone size are reproduced from that table; the DNA served to infer D and trimming. The sample contains 100,000 to 150,000 clones, roughly 75% of which appear only once. These data belong to a study of cytomegalovirus exposure and HLA in healthy donors. The donors, nominally healthy at sampling, likely had unrecorded immune exposures. The V gene's germline CDR1 is MNHEY and CDR2 SMNVEV (reference sequence). This CDR3 is built from 16 residues. Trimming cost V 3 bases and J 2 bases, with 14 bases left between them. General study points: Cytomegalovirus association was assigned to about 180 TCR beta chains. Rare TCR sequences predominated, though certain public TCRs were found in many donors.

The rearrangement uses TRBV27 and TRBJ2-1, with D perhaps matching TRBD2 (6 bases). This TCR was sampled from a woman aged 45-60 years in good health and CMV-seronegative. Material for sequencing was PBMCs. The CDR3 DNA reads TGTGCCAGCAGTTTGTCCGTCGTAGCGGCCTACAATGAGCAGTTCTTC. This codes for CASSLSVVAAYNEQFF.